What follows are 28 T cell receptor beta chains derived from one specimen sequenced in a study of shared clonotypes between healthy human individuals. It was CD45RO-negative cells, positively selected for CCR7, that made up naive CD8 cells, with terminally differentiated effector memory CD45RA+ cells excluded. Clones were sequenced by immunoSEQ multiplex PCR, and TCRdb holds only the in-frame ones, with some missing. The table has hundreds of thousands of clones, around 95% seen once. The sample consisted of naive CD8+ T cells sorted from blood. The origin of the receptors is a woman in her twenties or thirties in good health.

This clone was seen just once. V gene TRBV11-2 combines with J gene TRBJ2-7; TRBD1 agrees at 9 bases. This CDR3 has 14 amino acids. Germline V gene lookup returns CDR1 SGHAT and CDR2 FQNNGV. The ends lost 9 bases at V and 2 bases at J; junction bases unmatched: 8. This CDR3 is CASLGTGRAYEQYF. CDR3 sequence (DNA): TGTGCCAGTCTAGGGACAGGGCGCGCCTACGAGCAGTACTTC.

The CDR3 region has the DNA TGTGCCAGCAGCCCCGGCTGGGGTACGAACACCGGGGAGCTGTTTTTT. This codes for CASSPGWGTNTGELFF. The V call is TRBV7-6, the J call TRBJ2-2; D not resolved. CDR1 SGHVS and CDR2 FNYEAQ come from the germline V gene. Trimming stripped 5 bases from V and 0 bases from J, with 13 bases between. This CDR3 region has 16 residues.

This chain uses TRBV13 with TRBJ2-5, with D unresolved. The CDR3 runs to 13 residues. CDR1 PRHDT and CDR2 FYEKMQ come from the germline V gene (reference sequence). Trimming removed 4 bases from V and 5 bases from J, with 11 bases in between. The CDR3 DNA reads TGTGCCAGCAGCTCGTCCGTGGGGGAGACCCAGTACTTC. Translation gives CASSSSVGETQYF.

This chain joins TRBV4-1 and TRBJ1-4; no firm D call. CDR1 MGHRA and CDR2 YSYEKL come from the germline V gene. There are 18 residues in the CDR3. Deletions cut 4 bases from V and 0 bases from J, with 18 bases between. For the CDR3, the DNA is TGCGCCAGCAGCCGGGCCTCAAAGATGACCTCAACTAATGAAAAACTGTTTTTT. It translates to CASSRASKMTSTNEKLFF.

V and J are TRBV12-2 and TRBJ2-1; TRBD1, the table's D call, was not compared with the DNA. TRBV12-2 is recorded as a pseudogene. The CDR3 is 16 residues long. The CDR3 sequence: CASRFPGQGSYNEQFF. The CDR3 DNA reads as TGTGCAAGTCGCTTTCCGGGACAGGGCTCCTACAATGAGCAGTTCTTC.

The rearrangement links TRBV5-6 to TRBJ2-3; D possibly matches TRBD1 or TRBD2 (5 bases each). In germline, CDR1 is SGHDT, CDR2 YYEEEE. The CDR3 contains 12 residues. V was pared by 4 bases and J by 6 bases, with 9 bases between. CDR3 nucleotides: TGTGCCAGCAGCGGGGACCTGGATACGCAGTATTTT. Its translation is CASSGDLDTQYF.

J is TRBJ2-1 and V is TRBV29-1, with 9 positions matching TRBD2. Germline lookup yields CDR1 SQVTM and CDR2 ANQGSEA. The CDR3 consists of 14 residues. The V gene end was trimmed by 1 base and the J gene end by 3 bases; junction bases not matched to a gene: 1. This CDR3 reads CSVEVAGVYNEQFF. DNA of the CDR3: TGCAGCGTTGAAGTAGCGGGAGTCTACAATGAGCAGTTCTTC.

The DNA of the CDR3 is TGTGCCAGCAGCCACGGCCGGAACACTGAAGCTTTCTTT. This codes for CASSHGRNTEAFF. The J gene is TRBJ1-1, the V gene TRBV5-5; the D is unclear. Trimming shortened V by 4 bases and J by 1 base, and 8 bases separated the two germline ends. The CDR3 totals 13 residues. Germline values: CDR1 SGHKS, CDR2 YYEKEE (reference sequence).

This clone appeared once. This chain links TRBV7-6 with TRBJ2-5; 8 positions match TRBD2. The J call could be wrong; TRBJ2-7 is a better fit for the DNA end. The CDR3 is made up of 16 amino acids. CDR1 and CDR2 (germline): SGHVS, FNYEAQ. The CDR3 protein is CASSFGGAGAPYEQYF. CDR3 nucleotides: TGTGCCAGCAGCTTCGGGGGAGCGGGAGCGCCCTACGAGCAGTACTTC.

The chain recombines TRBV4-1 with TRBJ1-5; D is unclear. Trimming took 1 base from V and 6 from J, leaving 10 bases between them. The CDR3 contains 14 residues. Per the germline V gene, CDR1 is MGHRA and CDR2 is YSYEKL. CDR3 nucleotides: TGCGCCAGCAGCCAAGGAGGCGGGGTTCAGCCCCAGCATTTT. Translating it yields CASSQGGGVQPQHF.

The chain combines TRBV28 with TRBJ2-7, with a weak D call TRBD1 (5 bases). This CDR3 has 18 amino acids. V lost 6 bases to trimming and J lost 2 bases, with 26 bases between them. The germline CDR1 and CDR2 sequences are MDHEN and SYDVKM. CDR3 protein: CASSRSLPRTRLTYEQYF. Here the CDR3 DNA reads TGTGCCAGCAGCCGCTCCCTACCCAGGACAAGGCTAACCTACGAGCAGTACTTC. The whole variable domain, remainder taken from reference TRBV28 and TRBJ2-7, is DVKVTQSSRYLVKRTGEKVFLECVQDMDHENMFWYRQDPGLGLRLIYFSYDVKMKEKGDIPEGYSVSREKKERFSLILESASTNQTSMYLCASSRSLPRTRLTYEQYFGPGTRLTVT.

The chain has TRBV11-2 and TRBJ2-2; 8 nucleotides line up with TRBD2. The ends lost 7 bases at V and 1 base at J; junction bases unmatched: 11. Germline values: CDR1 SGHAT, CDR2 FQNNGV. The CDR3 is made up of 17 amino acids. CDR3 in DNA: TGTGCCAGCAACCCTGGGGCGGGAGGCCTGAACACCGGGGAGCTGTTTTTT. Translated, it gives CASNPGAGGLNTGELFF.

The chain employs TRBV30 and TRBJ1-5; 11 nucleotides align to TRBD1. Germline CDR1 is GTSNPN and CDR2 is SVGIG (reference sequence). The V gene end was trimmed by 7 bases and the J gene end by 1 base; junction bases not matched to a gene: 12. The CDR3 covers 17 residues. CDR3 region: CAFTGTGGFVSNQPQHF. CDR3 nucleotides: TGTGCCTTCACCGGGACAGGGGGTTTCGTCAGCAATCAGCCCCAGCATTTT.

With regard to this clone: Other DNA sequences in this sample translate to the same CDR3. The rearrangement joins TRBV27 to TRBJ2-7; the D is unclear. Germline V gives CDR1 MNHEY, CDR2 SMNVEV (reference sequence). V was shortened by 5 bases and J by 2 bases, with 7 bases between the two germline ends. CDR3 size: 12 residues. The CDR3 coding sequence is TGTGCCAGCAGTCTTTTCACCTACGAGCAGTACTTC. Amino acids: CASSLFTYEQYF.

This clone was seen once. The gene calls are TRBV29-1 and TRBJ2-7; no reliable D call. The CDR3 totals 13 residues. Germline assignment: CDR1 SQVTM and CDR2 ANQGSEA. V was clipped by 6 bases and J by 0 bases, with 12 bases between them. CDR3 nucleotides: TGCAGCGTGACTCCGGGTGACTCCTACGAGCAGTACTTC. Encoded protein: CSVTPGDSYEQYF.

The J gene is TRBJ2-3, the V gene TRBV11-2, with D unclear. Germline CDR1 reads SGHAT; CDR2 reads FQNNGV. The CDR3 has 14 residues. Trimming removed 0 bases at V and 3 bases at J, with 7 bases between. This CDR3 is CASSLDSNTDTQYF. As DNA, the CDR3 is TGTGCCAGCAGCTTAGATTCCAATACAGATACGCAGTATTTT.

The CDR3 reads CASSSRRGLDTEAFF. The CDR3 bases are TGTGCCAGCAGCTCCCGCAGGGGGCTTGACACTGAAGCTTTCTTT. The J gene is TRBJ1-1, the V gene TRBV7-6; TRBD1 matches at 8 bases. Germline CDR1 reads SGHVS; CDR2 reads FNYEAQ. J gave up 3 bases and V 4 bases, and 7 bases lay outside the gene matches. This CDR3 is 15 amino acids long.

The chain couples TRBV5-6 to TRBJ2-1, with D perhaps TRBD2 (6 bases). This CDR3 has 16 residues. The V gene lost 0 bases and the J gene lost 7 bases, with 17 bases spanning the gap. In germline, CDR1 is SGHDT, CDR2 YYEEEE. CDR3 bases: TGTGCCAGCAGCTTGGAAGCTGGGGGGATGAGAAATGAGCAGTTCTTC. Amino acid sequence: CASSLEAGGMRNEQFF. Drawing the rest from reference TRBV5-6 and TRBJ2-1, the complete variable domain is DAGVTQSPTHLIKTRGQQVTLRCSPKSGHDTVSWYQQALGQGPQFIFQYYEEEERQRGNFPDRFSGHQFPNYSSELNVNALLLGDSALYLCASSLEAGGMRNEQFFGPGTRLTVL.

CDR3 bases: TGTGCCAGTAGTATGGGGCCCGGGAGGCCGGGTGAGCAGTACTTC. This encodes CASSMGPGRPGEQYF. V gene TRBV19 combines with J gene TRBJ2-5, with TRBD2 matching 7 bases. In germline, CDR1 is LNHDA, CDR2 SQIVND (reference sequence). This CDR3 has 15 amino acids. With V trimmed by 3 bases and J by 11 bases, 15 bases remained unmatched.

This chain links TRBV7-9 with TRBJ2-7, with 9 nucleotides matching TRBD2. V shed 1 base and J 2 bases; nucleotides not matched to a gene: 3. The germline V gene encodes CDR1 SEHNR and CDR2 FQNEAQ (reference sequence). This CDR3 contains 15 residues. CDR3 DNA sequence: TGTGCCAGCAGCTTAGGACTAGCGGAGACCTACGAGCAGTACTTC. Amino acid sequence: CASSLGLAETYEQYF.

The gene calls are TRBV27 and TRBJ2-2; D is perhaps TRBD2 (5 bases). The CDR3 is 14 amino acids. Germline CDR1 MNHEY, CDR2 SMNVEV (reference sequence). Trimming pared 2 bases from V and 6 bases from J, leaving 10 bases between. CDR3 protein: CASSLATSPGELFF. The CDR3 bases are TGTGCCAGCAGTTTAGCCACTAGTCCCGGGGAGCTGTTTTTT.

The chain joins TRBV4-1 to TRBJ1-3; TRBD1 agrees at 7 bases. CDR3 size: 20 residues. V gave up 1 base and J gave up 0 bases; unmatched junction bases: 15. Germline CDR1 and CDR2: MGHRA and YSYEKL. The CDR3 spells CASSQADRATLRGSGNTIYF. Written as DNA, the CDR3 is TGCGCCAGCAGCCAAGCCGACAGGGCAACGCTACGAGGCTCTGGAAACACCATATATTTT.

This sequence joins TRBV20-1 and TRBJ2-2, with unresolved D. Trimming removed 2 bases at V and 4 bases at J, with 2 bases between. The CDR3 consists of 11 residues. The germline V gene encodes CDR1 DFQATT and CDR2 SNEGSKA (reference sequence). This CDR3 is CSARRTGELFF. Here the CDR3 DNA reads TGCAGTGCTAGACGCACCGGGGAGCTGTTTTTT.

The chain links TRBV27 to TRBJ2-1, with TRBD2 matching 11 bases. The germline CDR1 and CDR2 sequences are MNHEY and SMNVEV (reference sequence). The V segment lost 6 bases and the J segment 8 bases; nucleotides outside the gene matches: 9. The CDR3 totals 15 residues. The CDR3 protein is CASSLSGRAAYEQFF. The CDR3 DNA reads TGTGCCAGCAGCCTTAGCGGGAGGGCCGCCTATGAGCAGTTCTTC.

The chain combines TRBV9 with TRBJ1-1; D unresolved. Trimming pared 0 bases from V and 2 bases from J, leaving 8 bases between. This CDR3 has 14 residues. Germline lookup yields CDR1 SGDLS and CDR2 YYNGEE. The DNA of the CDR3 is TGTGCCAGCAGCGTAGGGCCGGCCAACACTGAAGCTTTCTTT. Protein: CASSVGPANTEAFF.

As DNA, the CDR3 is TGCAGCGTTGGAGAGGGACTAGCGGAGACCCAGTACTTC. As protein: CSVGEGLAETQYF. The chain couples TRBV29-1 to TRBJ2-5, with 10 positions matching TRBD2. The CDR3 sequence is 13 residues long. J gave up 5 bases and V 4 bases, and 4 bases lay outside the gene matches. Germline CDR1 is SQVTM and CDR2 is ANQGSEA.

The V gene is TRBV6-1, the J gene TRBJ2-1, with TRBD1 identical over 10 bases. This CDR3 comprises 15 residues. Germline CDR1 is MNHNS and CDR2 is SASEGT. The V gene end was trimmed by 4 bases and the J gene end by 5 bases; junction bases not matched to a gene: 5. The DNA for the CDR3 is TGTGCCAGCAGTGCCGACAGGGGGCTTGACAATGAGCAGTTCTTC. Its protein is CASSADRGLDNEQFF.

This clone was detected once. Different DNA sequences within this sample yield the same CDR3. This chain connects TRBV28 to TRBJ2-7; possibly TRBD1 or TRBD2 for D (5 bases each). The CDR3 is 13 residues long. Trimming removed 5 bases at V and 3 bases at J, with 11 bases between. From germline, CDR1 is MDHEN and CDR2 SYDVKM. The CDR3 here is CASSLGTGYEQYF. The CDR3 DNA sequence: TGTGCCAGCAGTCTGGGGACGGGCTACGAGCAGTACTTC.